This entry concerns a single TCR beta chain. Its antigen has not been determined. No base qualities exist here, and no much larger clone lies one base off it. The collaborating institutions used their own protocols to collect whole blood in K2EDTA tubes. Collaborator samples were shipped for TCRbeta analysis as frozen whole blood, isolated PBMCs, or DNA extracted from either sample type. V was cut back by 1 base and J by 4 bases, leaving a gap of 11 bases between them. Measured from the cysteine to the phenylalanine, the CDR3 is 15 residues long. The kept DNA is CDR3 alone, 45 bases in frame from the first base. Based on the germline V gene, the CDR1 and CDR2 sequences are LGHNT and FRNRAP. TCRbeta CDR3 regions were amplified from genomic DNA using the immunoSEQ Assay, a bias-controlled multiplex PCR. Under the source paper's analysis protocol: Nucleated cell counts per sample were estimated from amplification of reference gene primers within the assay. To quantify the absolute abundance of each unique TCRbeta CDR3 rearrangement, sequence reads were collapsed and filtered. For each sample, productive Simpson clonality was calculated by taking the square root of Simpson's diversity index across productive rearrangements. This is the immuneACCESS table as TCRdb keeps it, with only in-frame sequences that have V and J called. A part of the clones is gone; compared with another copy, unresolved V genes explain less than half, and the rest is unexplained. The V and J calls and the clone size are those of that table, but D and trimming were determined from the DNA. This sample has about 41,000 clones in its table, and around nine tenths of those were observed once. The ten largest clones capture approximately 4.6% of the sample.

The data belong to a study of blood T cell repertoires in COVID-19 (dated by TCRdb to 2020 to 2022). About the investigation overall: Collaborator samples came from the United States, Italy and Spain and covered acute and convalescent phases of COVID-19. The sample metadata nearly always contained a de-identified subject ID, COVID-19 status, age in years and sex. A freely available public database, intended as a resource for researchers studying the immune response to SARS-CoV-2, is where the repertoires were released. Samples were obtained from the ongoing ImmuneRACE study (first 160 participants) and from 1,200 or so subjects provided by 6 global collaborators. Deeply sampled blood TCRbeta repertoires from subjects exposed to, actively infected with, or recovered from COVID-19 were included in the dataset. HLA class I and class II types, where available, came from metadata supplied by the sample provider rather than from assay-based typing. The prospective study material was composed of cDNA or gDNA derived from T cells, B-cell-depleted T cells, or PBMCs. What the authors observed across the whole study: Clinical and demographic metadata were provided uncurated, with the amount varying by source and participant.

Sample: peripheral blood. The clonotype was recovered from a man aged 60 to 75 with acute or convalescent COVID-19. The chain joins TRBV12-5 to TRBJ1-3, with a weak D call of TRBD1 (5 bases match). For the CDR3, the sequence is CASGLDQGSGNTIYF. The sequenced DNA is TGTGCTAGTGGTTTGGATCAGGGATCCGGAAACACCATATATTTT. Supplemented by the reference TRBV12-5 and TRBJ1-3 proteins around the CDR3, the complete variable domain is DARVTQTPRHKVTEMGQEVTMRCQPILGHNTVFWYRQTMMQGLELLAYFRNRAPLDDSGMPKDRFSAEMPDATLATLKIQPSEPRDSAVYFCASGLDQGSGNTIYFGEGSWLTVV.